The following is a TCR beta chain sequence with its context. In the authors' methods: Researchers report that nucleated cell counts were estimated from reference gene primer amplification. Profiling relied on immunoSEQ multiplex PCR, and the TCRdb table lists in-frame clones only, not all of them. The V and J calls and the clone size are those of that table, but D and trimming were determined from the DNA. The sample shows 250,000 to 400,000 clones, roughly nine tenths of them seen only once. This sample was included in a study of blood T cell repertoires in COVID-19. Assignments of participants to cohorts depended upon their own reported clinical history. The TCR originated in a man in his fifties or sixties who had recovered from COVID-19. Material: PBMCs or T cells enriched from blood (not recorded which).

CDR3 DNA sequence: TGTGCCATCAGACTGGACAGGAATTCACCCCTCCACTTT. Translated: CAIRLDRNSPLHF. The J gene is TRBJ1-6, the V gene TRBV10-3, with 7 bases aligning to TRBD1. The V gene's germline CDR1 is ENHRY and CDR2 SYGVKD. V dropped 6 bases and J dropped 7; count of bases not matched to a gene: 3. The CDR3 has 13 residues.